Listed below are T cell receptor beta chains from one sample, sequenced in a study of long-term antiretroviral therapy in people with HIV. Generated by immunoSEQ multiplex PCR, the TCRdb table keeps only in-frame clones and is missing some. The table records over 20,000 clones, approximately 87% of them present only once. Sequences were derived from unsorted PBMCs, sampled roughly 2.5 years after starting antiretroviral therapy. All receptors come from a woman aged 45-65 years with HIV. The CDR3 runs from the conserved cysteine through the conserved F or W. Each record gives: CDR3 length, clone size, D gene, J gene, V gene, CDR3 protein, CDR3 DNA. D genes are given only for firm matches. Rows give clone size only sometimes, using once, few, many, or a class for an expanded clone.

cdr3_length: 10; clone_size: -; d_call: -; j_call: TRBJ1-2; v_call: TRBV12-5; cdr3_aa: CASGPVGYTF; cdr3_nt: TGTGCTAGTGGCCCGGTTGGCTACACCTTC
cdr3_length: 15; clone_size: -; d_call: -; j_call: TRBJ1-5; v_call: TRBV2; cdr3_aa: CASTLTGLPDQPQHF; cdr3_nt: TGTGCCAGCACCCTGACAGGCCTACCAGATCAGCCCCAGCATTTT
cdr3_length: 16; clone_size: -; d_call: TRBD2; j_call: TRBJ2-1; v_call: TRBV4-1; cdr3_aa: CASSQDLSSGRLEQFF; cdr3_nt: TGCGCCAGCAGCCAAGATCTGTCTAGCGGGAGACTTGAGCAGTTCTTC
cdr3_length: 13; clone_size: -; d_call: -; j_call: TRBJ2-7; v_call: TRBV7-9; cdr3_aa: CASSLAFGYEQYF; cdr3_nt: TGTGCCAGCAGCTTAGCGTTCGGATACGAGCAGTACTTC
cdr3_length: 19; clone_size: once; d_call: TRBD1; j_call: TRBJ1-4; v_call: TRBV7-9; cdr3_aa: CASSPSGTGGQGRNEKLFF; cdr3_nt: TGTGCCAGCAGCCCCTCAGGAACAGGGGGACAGGGACGCAATGAAAAACTGTTTTTT
cdr3_length: 17; clone_size: -; d_call: TRBD2; j_call: TRBJ2-1; v_call: TRBV10-3; cdr3_aa: CAISESTRGLADNEQFF; cdr3_nt: TGTGCCATCAGTGAGTCGACGCGGGGCCTAGCGGACAATGAGCAGTTCTTC
cdr3_length: 18; clone_size: -; d_call: TRBD1; j_call: TRBJ2-7; v_call: TRBV27; cdr3_aa: CASSLRWGGQGSSYEQYF; cdr3_nt: TGTGCCAGCAGTTTACGATGGGGGGGACAGGGAAGCTCCTACGAGCAGTACTTC
cdr3_length: 14; clone_size: -; d_call: TRBD1; j_call: TRBJ2-3; v_call: TRBV9; cdr3_aa: CASRSGTATDTQYF; cdr3_nt: TGTGCCAGCAGGTCCGGGACAGCTACAGATACGCAGTATTTT
cdr3_length: 19; clone_size: once; d_call: TRBD2; j_call: TRBJ2-5; v_call: TRBV7-9; cdr3_aa: CASSLSDLSGSGGVETQYF; cdr3_nt: TGTGCCAGCAGCTTATCCGACCTTAGCGGGTCGGGGGGTGTAGAGACCCAGTACTTC
cdr3_length: 19; clone_size: -; d_call: TRBD2; j_call: TRBJ2-1; v_call: TRBV4-3; cdr3_aa: CASSQEETWSGLAVGEQFF; cdr3_nt: TGCGCCAGCAGCCAAGAAGAAACTTGGTCGGGACTAGCGGTAGGTGAGCAGTTCTTC
cdr3_length: 13; clone_size: -; d_call: -; j_call: TRBJ1-1; v_call: TRBV10-3; cdr3_aa: CAISGGENTEAFF; cdr3_nt: TGTGCCATCAGTGGGGGCGAGAACACTGAAGCTTTCTTT
cdr3_length: 14; clone_size: -; d_call: -; j_call: TRBJ1-2; v_call: TRBV5-1; cdr3_aa: CASSLAGYEDGYTF; cdr3_nt: TGCGCCAGCAGCTTGGCGGGCTACGAGGATGGCTACACCTTC
cdr3_length: 17; clone_size: -; d_call: -; j_call: TRBJ1-5; v_call: TRBV19; cdr3_aa: CASSRTGLGDSNQPQHF; cdr3_nt: TGTGCCAGTAGCCGTACAGGGCTCGGGGATAGCAATCAGCCCCAGCATTTT
cdr3_length: 14; clone_size: -; d_call: -; j_call: TRBJ2-2; v_call: TRBV2; cdr3_aa: CASSIRENTGELFF; cdr3_nt: TGTGCCAGCAGTATCAGGGAGAACACCGGGGAGCTGTTTTTT
cdr3_length: 14; clone_size: -; d_call: -; j_call: TRBJ1-5; v_call: TRBV4-1; cdr3_aa: CASSQDVGLQPQHF; cdr3_nt: TGCGCCAGCAGCCAAGATGTGGGGCTTCAGCCCCAGCATTTT
cdr3_length: 15; clone_size: -; d_call: -; j_call: TRBJ2-6; v_call: TRBV30; cdr3_aa: CAWSLGREGANVLTF; cdr3_nt: TGTGCCTGGAGTCTAGGGAGAGAGGGGGCCAACGTCCTGACTTTC
cdr3_length: 17; clone_size: -; d_call: -; j_call: TRBJ2-6; v_call: TRBV18; cdr3_aa: CASSPVSQTVGANVLTF; cdr3_nt: TGTGCCAGCTCACCAGTGTCGCAGACAGTTGGGGCCAACGTCCTGACTTTC
cdr3_length: 13; clone_size: -; d_call: -; j_call: TRBJ2-1; v_call: TRBV6-6; cdr3_aa: CASSSDGYNEQFF; cdr3_nt: TGTGCCAGCAGTTCAGACGGTTACAATGAGCAGTTCTTC
cdr3_length: 15; clone_size: -; d_call: TRBD2; j_call: TRBJ2-1; v_call: TRBV15; cdr3_aa: CATSKRLAGHNEQFF; cdr3_nt: TGTGCCACCAGCAAAAGGCTAGCGGGCCACAATGAGCAGTTCTTC
cdr3_length: 12; clone_size: -; d_call: -; j_call: TRBJ1-1; v_call: TRBV7-8; cdr3_aa: CASSRGYSEAFF; cdr3_nt: TGTGCCAGCAGCCGGGGTTATAGTGAAGCTTTCTTT
cdr3_length: 12; clone_size: few; d_call: -; j_call: TRBJ2-1; v_call: TRBV10-3; cdr3_aa: CATLDLHNEQFF; cdr3_nt: TGTGCCACCCTGGACTTACACAATGAGCAGTTCTTC
cdr3_length: 15; clone_size: -; d_call: TRBD1; j_call: TRBJ1-2; v_call: TRBV28; cdr3_aa: CASSLYGQGARGYTF; cdr3_nt: TGTGCCAGCAGTTTATATGGACAGGGGGCGCGTGGCTACACCTTC
cdr3_length: 17; clone_size: few; d_call: TRBD1; j_call: TRBJ2-2; v_call: TRBV7-2; cdr3_aa: CASSFPGQGLFSGELFF; cdr3_nt: TGTGCCAGCAGCTTTCCGGGACAGGGTTTATTCAGCGGGGAGCTGTTTTTT
cdr3_length: 14; clone_size: -; d_call: -; j_call: TRBJ1-2; v_call: TRBV10-3; cdr3_aa: CAISESWVYYGYTF; cdr3_nt: TGTGCCATCAGTGAGTCTTGGGTTTACTATGGCTACACCTTC
cdr3_length: 13; clone_size: -; d_call: -; j_call: TRBJ2-1; v_call: TRBV6-5; cdr3_aa: CASSQTGRHEQFF; cdr3_nt: TGTGCCAGCAGTCAAACAGGGCGCCATGAGCAGTTCTTC
cdr3_length: 13; clone_size: once; d_call: -; j_call: TRBJ1-1; v_call: TRBV6-6; cdr3_aa: CASSWDPGEEAFF; cdr3_nt: TGTGCCAGCAGTTGGGACCCAGGGGAGGAAGCTTTCTTT
cdr3_length: 15; clone_size: -; d_call: -; j_call: TRBJ2-2; v_call: TRBV10-3; cdr3_aa: CAISEDSGGTGELFF; cdr3_nt: TGTGCCATCAGTGAAGATAGCGGAGGCACCGGGGAGCTGTTTTTT
cdr3_length: 13; clone_size: -; d_call: -; j_call: TRBJ1-2; v_call: TRBV15; cdr3_aa: CATSRDKLYGYTF; cdr3_nt: TGTGCCACCAGCAGAGATAAGCTCTATGGCTACACCTTC
cdr3_length: 17; clone_size: -; d_call: -; j_call: TRBJ2-3; v_call: TRBV7-9; cdr3_aa: CASSSRSRGSSTDTQYF; cdr3_nt: TGTGCCAGCAGCTCGCGGAGCAGGGGATCTAGCACAGATACGCAGTATTTT
cdr3_length: 15; clone_size: -; d_call: -; j_call: TRBJ2-2; v_call: TRBV7-3; cdr3_aa: CASSTRRANTGELFF; cdr3_nt: TGTGCCAGCAGCACCCGAAGGGCGAACACCGGGGAGCTGTTTTTT
cdr3_length: 15; clone_size: few; d_call: -; j_call: TRBJ2-7; v_call: TRBV14; cdr3_aa: CASSQDPGASYEQYF; cdr3_nt: TGTGCCAGCAGCCAAGATCCGGGGGCGTCCTACGAGCAGTACTTC